This record concerns one T cell receptor beta chain sequence. Trimming stripped 2 bases from V and 3 bases from J, with 8 bases between. Germline V CDR1 and CDR2: SGDLS, YYNGEE. This CDR3 region has 13 residues. In the authors' workflow: Researchers report that nucleated cell counts were estimated from reference gene primer amplification. Assay: immunoSEQ multiplex PCR; the TCRdb copy retains only in-frame clones and omits some. The V and J calls and clone size are taken from that table; D and trimming were inferred from the DNA. This sample has fewer than 400,000 clones, with 85% found just once. This specimen belongs to a study of blood T cell repertoires in COVID-19. About the study: Acute-phase and convalescent COVID-19 samples originated in the United States, Italy and Spain. T cells, B-cell-depleted T cells, or PBMCs supplied cDNA or gDNA.

The gene calls are TRBV9 and TRBJ1-2; the D gene is possibly TRBD1 (5 bases). Sequenced sample: peripheral blood. The receptor's source is a woman under 30 with acute or convalescent COVID-19. The CDR3 sequence is CASSVGGYYGYTF. As DNA, the CDR3 is TGTGCCAGCAGCGTGGGGGGATACTATGGCTACACCTTC.